Listed here are 18 T cell receptor beta chains from one sample, sequenced in a study of T cells in Graves' hyperthyroidism and ophthalmopathy. RNA transcripts provided the source from which TCR beta CDR3 regions were amplified. First-round RT-PCR targeting the TCR CDR3 was performed with the HTBI primer set. TCRdb processed the multiplex PCR reads anew with MiXCR; each CDR3 protein has one entry. The profile shows hundreds of thousands of distinct CDR3 sequences, about 14% of them singletons. Specimen: blood. The source is a man aged 18 to 29 with Graves' ophthalmopathy.

This clonotype was seen ten or more times. The rearrangement links TRBV18 to TRBJ2-1; TRBD2 matches at 15 bases. The CDR3 loop spans 15 amino acids. The J segment lost 8 bases and the V segment lost 4 bases, leaving 3 bases of the junction unmatched. CDR1 and CDR2 (germline): KGHSH, LQKENI. The CDR3: CASSRRTSGRDEQFF. The CDR3 coding sequence is TGTGCCAGCTCACGCCGGACTAGCGGGAGGGATGAGCAGTTCTTC.

This clonotype has a count of ten or more. The chain combines TRBV27 with TRBJ1-2, with 8 positions matching TRBD1. The CDR3 contains 15 residues. V gave up 5 bases and J gave up 6 bases; unmatched junction bases: 11. From germline, CDR1 is MNHEY and CDR2 SMNVEV (reference sequence). In DNA, the CDR3 is TGTGCCAGCAGTCTCGACAGGGGTTCAGTTCATGGCTACACCTTC. Protein sequence: CASSLDRGSVHGYTF.

There are many counts of this clonotype. The chain employs TRBV29-1 and TRBJ1-4; 8 bases agree with TRBD1. This CDR3 comprises 13 residues. V trimming: 6 bases; J trimming: 3 bases; junction bases outside the gene matches: 3. In germline, CDR1 is SQVTM, CDR2 ANQGSEA. In DNA, the CDR3 is TGCAGCGTCCGACAGGGGCCTAATGAAAAACTGTTTTTT. This gives the protein CSVRQGPNEKLFF.

This sequence joins TRBV7-3 and TRBJ1-5; D uncertain. Trimming removed 0 bases from V and 0 bases from J, with 12 bases in between. Germline V gene sequence: CDR1 SGHTA, CDR2 FQGTGA. The CDR3 consists of 17 residues. CDR3 in amino acids: CASSLTGLRYSNQPQHF. CDR3 coding DNA: TGTGCCAGCAGCTTAACGGGCCTTCGGTATAGCAATCAGCCCCAGCATTTT.

This clonotype has ten or more counts. V usage is TRBV6-1 and J usage is TRBJ2-1; possible D gene TRBD2, 6 bases. Germline CDR1 is MNHNS and CDR2 is SASEGT. V was clipped by 7 bases and J by 3 bases, with 7 bases between them. The CDR3 loop spans 12 amino acids. The CDR3 DNA reads as TGTGCCAGCACGCGGGACTACAATGAGCAGTTCTTC. This encodes CASTRDYNEQFF.

This clonotype was counted ten times or more. The chain joins TRBV7-6 to TRBJ2-2; TRBD1 agrees at 7 bases. J was trimmed by 2 bases and V by 2 bases; bases with no gene match: 8. This CDR3 contains 17 residues. Germline assignment: CDR1 SGHVS and CDR2 FNYEAQ. CDR3 nucleotides: TGTGCCAGCAGCTTACTGGCCGGGACAGCTAACACCGGGGAGCTGTTTTTT. Residues: CASSLLAGTANTGELFF.

The chain recombines TRBV6-1 with TRBJ1-5; 7 bases agree with TRBD1. The length of the CDR3 is 15 residues. Germline V lookup: CDR1 MNHNS, CDR2 SASEGT. The trim removed 2 bases at V and 7 bases at J, leaving 8 bases unmatched. The CDR3 DNA reads as TGTGCCAGCAGTGAATTCAGGGGGGGGATGCAGCCCCAGCATTTT. Translating it yields CASSEFRGGMQPQHF.

This clonotype appeared a few times. This chain joins TRBV7-9 and TRBJ2-3; TRBD2 matches at 7 bases. Trimming at V came to 4 bases and at J to 6 bases, leaving 28 bases not matched to a gene. CDR1 is SEHNR and CDR2 is FQNEAQ in the germline V gene (reference sequence). The CDR3 is 21 amino acids. This CDR3 reads CASSSYDTGAVVGGRIDTQYF. The DNA of the CDR3 is TGTGCCAGCAGCTCCTATGACACCGGGGCCGTGGTAGGCGGGAGAATTGATACGCAGTATTTT.

This clonotype was seen ten or more times. The chain links TRBV27 to TRBJ2-1, with 14 bases lining up with TRBD2. Germline V gene lookup returns CDR1 MNHEY and CDR2 SMNVEV (reference sequence). V gave up 1 base and J gave up 7 bases; unmatched junction bases: 9. The CDR3 runs to 18 residues. The CDR3 reads CASSLLFGLAGGKNEQFF. The CDR3, as DNA: TGTGCCAGCAGTTTATTATTCGGACTAGCGGGAGGAAAGAATGAGCAGTTCTTC.

The chain recombines TRBV5-4 with TRBJ1-4; D possibly corresponds to TRBD1 (5 bases). Germline V CDR1 and CDR2: SGHNT, YYREEE (reference sequence). The CDR3 is 14 residues long. With 4 bases removed from V and 4 bases from J, the gap between germline ends came to 11 bases. CDR3 sequence reads: CASSPGLLNEKLFF. CDR3 DNA sequence: TGTGCCAGCAGCCCGGGACTGCTTAATGAAAAACTGTTTTTT.

This clonotype was detected ten times or more. The chain recombines TRBV15 with TRBJ1-5; tentative D call: TRBD1 (5 bases). V was shortened by 3 bases and J by 5 bases, with 8 bases between the two germline ends. CDR1 LNHNV and CDR2 YYDKDF come from the germline V gene (reference sequence). The CDR3 length is 13 residues. CDR3 sequence reads: CATSSQGDQPQHF. DNA of the CDR3: TGTGCCACCAGCAGTCAGGGCGATCAGCCCCAGCATTTT.

V gene TRBV5-6 combines with J gene TRBJ2-3; D might be TRBD1 (6 bases). The germline gives CDR1 SGHDT, CDR2 YYEEEE. CDR3 length equals 17 residues. V lost 4 bases to trimming and J lost 5 bases, with 23 bases between them. CDR3 amino acids: CASSVPGQGFTGDTQYF. The CDR3 DNA sequence: TGTGCCAGCAGCGTACCGGGGCAGGGGTTTACAGGAGATACGCAGTATTTT.

This clonotype has a count of ten or more. This rearrangement joins TRBV3-1 to TRBJ2-7, with a tentative D call TRBD1 (6 bases). Germline V gives CDR1 LGHDT, CDR2 YNNKEL (reference sequence). CDR3 length equals 16 residues. The germline V and J ends were trimmed by 0 bases and 6 bases, with 18 bases remaining between them. CDR3 sequence reads: CASSQEGGYPPTEQYF. CDR3 DNA sequence: TGTGCCAGCAGCCAAGAAGGGGGATACCCTCCCACCGAGCAGTACTTC.

Note on this clonotype: A much larger clone differs from this one at a single base, so this may be a read error. V gene TRBV2 combines with J gene TRBJ1-5, with D perhaps matching TRBD1 (6 bases). This CDR3 region has 15 residues. Germline V gives CDR1 SNHLY, CDR2 FYNNEI. Trimming took 1 base from V and 5 from J, leaving 12 bases between them. CDR3: CASSEVGGADQPQHF. In nucleotides, the CDR3 is TGTGCCAGCAGTGAAGTAGGGGGGGCAGATCAGCCCCAGCATTTT.

This clonotype came up many times. The chain joins TRBV7-9 to TRBJ2-1; D possibly corresponds to TRBD2 (6 bases). The CDR3 totals 15 residues. V lost 0 bases, J lost 4 bases, and 10 bases lay in between. Germline V gene lookup returns CDR1 SEHNR and CDR2 FQNEAQ (reference sequence). The CDR3 spells CASSLAFAGYNEQFF. As DNA, the CDR3 is TGTGCCAGCAGCTTAGCTTTTGCGGGATACAATGAGCAGTTCTTC.

This chain links TRBV7-9 with TRBJ2-7; D is tentatively TRBD1 or TRBD2 (5 bases each). The V and J ends lost 1 base and 7 bases respectively, with 20 bases between them. This CDR3 is built from 16 residues. Germline V gene sequence: CDR1 SEHNR, CDR2 FQNEAQ (reference sequence). CDR3 bases: TGTGCCAGCAGCTTAGGGGTTCGGGGCGATCGACTAGAGCAGTACTTC. Translated, it gives CASSLGVRGDRLEQYF.

The rearrangement joins TRBV3-1 to TRBJ2-7; 13 bases align to TRBD2. Germline V gene data show CDR1 as LGHDT and CDR2 as YNNKEL (reference sequence). The CDR3 covers 14 residues. V lost 6 bases and J lost 9; bases outside the gene matches: 8. In nucleotides, the CDR3 is TGTGCCAGCAGGCCGGGACTAGCGGGATTCGGGCAGTACTTC. It yields the protein CASRPGLAGFGQYF.

This clonotype occurred many times. V is TRBV24-1 and J is TRBJ1-2; no definite D call. Trimming took off 2 bases at V and 4 bases at J, with 7 bases between the two ends. The germline CDR1 and CDR2 sequences are KGHDR and SFDVKD. The CDR3 has 13 amino acids. The CDR3 DNA reads as TGTGCCACCAGTGATTCACACAGCTATGGCTACACCTTC. Protein product: CATSDSHSYGYTF.